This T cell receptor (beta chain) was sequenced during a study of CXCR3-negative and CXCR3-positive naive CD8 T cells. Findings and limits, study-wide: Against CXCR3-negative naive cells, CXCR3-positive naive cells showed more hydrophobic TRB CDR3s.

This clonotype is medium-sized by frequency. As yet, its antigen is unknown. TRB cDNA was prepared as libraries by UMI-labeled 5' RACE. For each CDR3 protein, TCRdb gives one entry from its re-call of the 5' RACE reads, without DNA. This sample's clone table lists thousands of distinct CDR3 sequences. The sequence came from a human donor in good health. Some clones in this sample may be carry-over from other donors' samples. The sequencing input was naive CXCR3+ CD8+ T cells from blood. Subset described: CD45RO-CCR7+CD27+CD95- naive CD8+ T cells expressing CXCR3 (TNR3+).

CDR3 residues: CATSLRAGGTDTQYF. The chain joins TRBV15 to TRBJ2-3; with no DNA, the TCRdb D assignment of TRBD2 cannot be verified. The CDR3 covers 15 residues. The germline CDR1 and CDR2 sequences are LNHNV and YYDKDF (reference sequence). The full variable domain, its missing parts supplied by reference TRBV15 and TRBJ2-3, is DAMVIQNPRYQVTQFGKPVTLSCSQTLNHNVMYWYQQKSSQAPKLLFHYYDKDFNNEADTPDNFQSRRPNTSFCFLDIRSPGLGDTAMYLCATSLRAGGTDTQYFGPGTRLTVL.